Each of the 3 T cell receptor beta chains below was sequenced from the same sample in a study of regulatory T cells in long-lasting Graves disease. Time point defined: newly diagnosed GD, antithyroid drugs for less than 3 months. The TCR library used RNA extracted from PBMCs. HTBI primers from iRepertoire and Arm-PCR of CDR3 regions yielded the TCR beta libraries. TCRdb recomputed calls from the multiplex PCR reads with MiXCR, one row per CDR3 protein. The table records around 470,000 distinct CDR3 sequences, 14% of them present only once. Another study also made use of these data, one on T cells in Graves' hyperthyroidism and ophthalmopathy.

Sequencing used peripheral blood mononuclear cells (PBMCs), obtained at new diagnosis, from a patient treated with antithyroid drugs. The receptors come from a woman in her fifties or sixties with Graves disease.

V gene TRBV27 combines with J gene TRBJ2-4; 11 bases map to TRBD2. V dropped 7 bases and J dropped 0; count of bases not matched to a gene: 5. The CDR3 totals 16 residues. Germline V gene lookup returns CDR1 MNHEY and CDR2 SMNVEV (reference sequence). The DNA of the CDR3 is TGTGCCAGCAAGACTAGCGGGGTTCTAGCCAAAAACATTCAGTACTTC. Its translation is CASKTSGVLAKNIQYF.

This clonotype was found many times. V is TRBV3-1 and J is TRBJ2-7; 9 bases match TRBD1. The trim removed 4 bases at V and 6 bases at J, leaving 7 bases unmatched. The CDR3 is made up of 14 amino acids. From germline, CDR1 is LGHDT and CDR2 YNNKEL (reference sequence). The CDR3 coding sequence is TGTGCCAGCAGCCTAGAAAGACAGGGGGGCGAGCAGTACTTC. Its translation is CASSLERQGGEQYF.

This clonotype was counted between two and nine times. CDR3 nucleotide sequence: TGTGCCAGCAGCCCTCCCCTGTTCGGGACCGAGAATGAGCAGTTCTTC. The encoded protein is CASSPPLFGTENEQFF. This rearrangement joins TRBV3-1 to TRBJ2-1; tentatively, D is TRBD1 or TRBD2 (5 bases each). Trimming removed 4 bases from V and 7 bases from J, with 20 bases in between. The germline gives CDR1 LGHDT, CDR2 YNNKEL (reference sequence). There are 16 residues in the CDR3.